A single sample is the source of the 22 T cell receptor beta chains below, sequenced in a study of beta chain features in type 1 diabetes. The authors reverse transcribed all of the isolated RNA, so sequencing captured expressed TCRB transcripts. The method was immunoSEQ multiplex PCR; TCRdb's version includes in-frame clones alone and lacks a portion of them. The data show 350,000 to 450,000 clones, roughly 15% seen once. Sequenced input: naive CD4+ T cells from blood. These receptors came from a woman aged 18-29 years in good health.

The chain is built from TRBV7-2 and TRBJ1-4, with D unresolved. The V gene's germline CDR1 is SGHTA and CDR2 FQGNSA. The germline V and J ends were trimmed by 0 bases and 4 bases, with 6 bases remaining between them. The CDR3 consists of 14 residues. Here the CDR3 reads CASSLARLNEKLFF. The CDR3, as DNA: TGTGCCAGCAGCTTAGCGAGGCTTAATGAAAAACTGTTTTTT.

The V call is TRBV5-4, the J call TRBJ2-5, with 7 bases aligning to TRBD1. J gave up 0 bases and V 5 bases, and 4 bases lay outside the gene matches. Germline loops: CDR1 SGHNT, CDR2 YYREEE (reference sequence). CDR3 length equals 14 residues. The CDR3 sequence is CASRNRGYQETQYF. The CDR3 DNA sequence: TGTGCCAGCAGGAACAGGGGATACCAAGAGACCCAGTACTTC.

This clone was recorded a few times. The genes are TRBV5-1 and TRBJ2-2, with 7 bases fitting TRBD2. This CDR3 comprises 16 residues. J gave up 0 bases and V 4 bases, and 6 bases lay outside the gene matches. Per the germline V gene, CDR1 is SGHRS and CDR2 is YFSETQ. The CDR3 DNA sequence: TGCGCCAGCAGCCTGACTAGCCGTCCGAACACCGGGGAGCTGTTTTTT. It is translated as CASSLTSRPNTGELFF.

The chain carries TRBV27 and TRBJ1-2; TRBD1 might be the D (6 bases). CDR3 length equals 11 residues. Germline CDR1 reads MNHEY; CDR2 reads SMNVEV (reference sequence). Trimming removed 8 bases from V and 5 bases from J, with 9 bases in between. CDR3 in DNA: TGTGCCAGCGGGGGCGTGTATGGCTACACCTTC. This codes for CASGGVYGYTF.

The chain carries TRBV7-3 and TRBJ2-1; D is perhaps TRBD2 (6 bases). CDR1 SGHTA and CDR2 FQGTGA come from the germline V gene. The V gene lost 1 base and the J gene lost 5 bases, with 9 bases spanning the gap. This CDR3 is 14 amino acids long. The chain's CDR3 is CASSLMAGNNEQFF. In DNA form, the CDR3 reads TGTGCCAGCAGCTTAATGGCGGGAAACAATGAGCAGTTCTTC.

V is TRBV23-1 and J is TRBJ1-5; 7 bases align to TRBD1. TRBV23-1 is sorted into the ORF group, with uncertain function. The CDR3 is 14 amino acids. The junction had 2 bases not matched to a gene; V was cut back by 0 bases and J by 6 bases. CDR3 DNA: TGCGCCAGCAGTCAATCCCAGGGGGGTCAGCCCCAGCATTTT. Residues: CASSQSQGGQPQHF.

This clone was found a few times. The rearrangement uses TRBV20-1 and TRBJ1-2; no firm D call. Looked up from germline, CDR1 is DFQATT and CDR2 is SNEGSKA (reference sequence). The CDR3 covers 10 residues. The V end was cut by 7 bases, the J end by 4 bases, with 7 bases between. The CDR3 reads CSVNTYGYTF. The DNA for the CDR3 is TGCAGTGTTAACACCTATGGCTACACCTTC.

The sample holds a few counts of this clone. The chain carries TRBV4-2 and TRBJ1-2, with 12 nucleotides matching TRBD1. From germline, CDR1 is LGHNA and CDR2 YNFKEQ. Unmatched junction bases numbered 11, after V lost 4 bases and J lost 2 bases. The CDR3 consists of 18 residues. CDR3 DNA: TGTGCCAGCAGCCCAGAAATGGGACAGGGGGCAGGGAACTATGGCTACACCTTC. It encodes CASSPEMGQGAGNYGYTF.

The J gene is TRBJ2-5, the V gene TRBV11-2; 8 bases are a match to TRBD2. V dropped 1 base and J dropped 5; count of bases not matched to a gene: 9. The CDR3 consists of 16 residues. The germline CDR1 and CDR2 sequences are SGHAT and FQNNGV. CDR3 DNA sequence: TGTGCCAGCAGCTTAGGGGGGGCGGGAGGCACGGAGACCCAGTACTTC. This codes for CASSLGGAGGTETQYF.

This clone was recorded a few times. The chain has TRBV4-2 and TRBJ2-2; TRBD1 matches 7 bases. J was trimmed by 5 bases and V by 4 bases; bases with no gene match: 7. CDR1 and CDR2 from the germline V gene are LGHNA and YNFKEQ. This CDR3 is built from 15 residues. CDR3 protein: CASSPPLQGTGELFF. The CDR3 coding sequence is TGTGCCAGCAGCCCCCCTTTACAGGGGACCGGGGAGCTGTTTTTT.

This clone was detected only a few times. CDR3 loop: CASSRSETSVINEQFF. The CDR3 nucleotides are TGTGCCAGCTCCCGGTCCGAGACTAGCGTAATCAATGAGCAGTTCTTC. The chain has TRBV18 and TRBJ2-1; 8 bases fit TRBD2. Looked up from germline, CDR1 is KGHSH and CDR2 is LQKENI. This CDR3 has 16 amino acids. The trim removed 6 bases at V and 6 bases at J, leaving 13 bases unmatched.

This clone was counted only a few times. The chain carries TRBV7-9 and TRBJ2-3; tentative D call: TRBD2 (6 bases). The CDR3 length is 12 residues. V shed 6 bases and J shed 8 bases, with 12 bases lying between them. Per germline, CDR1 SEHNR and CDR2 FQNEAQ (reference sequence). CDR3 amino acids: CASSPGDRTQYF. The DNA for the CDR3 is TGTGCCAGCAGTCCGGGGGACCGTACGCAGTATTTT.

V and J are TRBV4-3 and TRBJ2-3; D is undetermined. The CDR3 is 11 amino acids. The V end was cut by 4 bases, the J end by 6 bases, with 5 bases between. Germline CDR1 LGHNA, CDR2 YSLEER. The CDR3 region is CASSRGDTQYF. DNA of the CDR3: TGCGCCAGCAGCCGAGGTGATACGCAGTATTTT.

V gene TRBV15 combines with J gene TRBJ1-5; TRBD1 matches at 11 bases. The J segment lost 3 bases and the V segment lost 4 bases, leaving 5 bases of the junction unmatched. The CDR3 length is 16 residues. Germline assignment: CDR1 LNHNV and CDR2 YYDKDF (reference sequence). The CDR3 here is CATSTRTGGNNQPQHF. The CDR3 coding sequence is TGTGCCACCAGCACTCGGACAGGGGGCAACAATCAGCCCCAGCATTTT. Filled out from reference TRBV15 and TRBJ1-5, the complete variable domain reads DAMVIQNPRYQVTQFGKPVTLSCSQTLNHNVMYWYQQKSSQAPKLLFHYYDKDFNNEADTPDNFQSRRPNTSFCFLDIRSPGLGDTAMYLCATSTRTGGNNQPQHFGDGTRLSIL.

This clone was recorded a few times. This sequence joins TRBV23-1 and TRBJ2-2; possible D gene TRBD2, 6 bases. TRBV23-1 is flagged as an ORF with uncertain function. Deletions cut 3 bases from V and 7 bases from J, with 12 bases between. The CDR3 runs to 14 residues. CDR3 nucleotides: TGCGCCAGCAGTCAGGCTAGCGACCACGGGGAGCTGTTTTTT. This gives the protein CASSQASDHGELFF.

The V gene is TRBV20-1, the J gene TRBJ2-7; 9 bases map to TRBD1. In germline, CDR1 is DFQATT, CDR2 SNEGSKA (reference sequence). The CDR3 contains 11 residues. The junction had 7 bases not matched to a gene; V was cut back by 7 bases and J by 9 bases. The CDR3 DNA reads TGCAGTGGACCGGACAGGGGAGTGCAGTACTTC. Residues: CSGPDRGVQYF.

The V and J genes are TRBV28 and TRBJ1-1; D may be TRBD1 (5 bases). The V gene's germline CDR1 is MDHEN and CDR2 SYDVKM. The CDR3 loop spans 13 amino acids. V was cut by 3 bases and J by 8 bases, with 13 bases left in between. CDR3 protein: CASSFIFRAEAFF. The CDR3 DNA reads as TGTGCCAGCAGTTTTATTTTCAGGGCGGAAGCTTTCTTT.

This clone was observed a handful of times. The CDR3 loop is CATSRVQDRGNQPQHF. In DNA, the CDR3 is TGTGCCACCAGCAGAGTCCAGGACAGGGGGAATCAGCCCCAGCATTTT. The rearrangement uses TRBV15 and TRBJ1-5; the match to TRBD1 covers 10 bases. The germline CDR1 and CDR2 sequences are LNHNV and YYDKDF (reference sequence). With V trimmed by 1 base and J by 4 bases, 4 bases remained unmatched. The CDR3 has 16 residues.

This rearrangement joins TRBV4-2 to TRBJ2-2, with TRBD1 matching over 7 bases. This CDR3 region has 17 residues. J gave up 5 bases and V 3 bases, and 12 bases lay outside the gene matches. CDR1 is LGHNA and CDR2 is YNFKEQ in the germline V gene. The CDR3 loop is CASSHSPGQLSTGELFF. The CDR3 nucleotides read TGTGCCAGCAGCCATTCCCCGGGACAGCTAAGTACCGGGGAGCTGTTTTTT.

Here the CDR3 DNA reads TGTGCCAGCAGCAAATCCCCAGGAGGAAATTCCTACGAGCAGTACTTC. It is translated as CASSKSPGGNSYEQYF. The chain recombines TRBV21-1 with TRBJ2-7; the table assigns TRBD2, which was not confirmed against the DNA. TRBV21-1 is noted as a pseudogene. The CDR3 runs to 16 residues.

The chain has TRBV29-1 and TRBJ2-5, with TRBD2 matching over 10 bases. After removal of 6 bases from V and 5 bases from J, the junction contained 9 bases not matched to a gene. In germline, CDR1 is SQVTM, CDR2 ANQGSEA. This CDR3 spans 14 amino acids. The CDR3 protein is CSVGSGRARETQYF. The CDR3 DNA follows: TGCAGCGTAGGCAGCGGGAGGGCCCGGGAGACCCAGTACTTC.

In its sample, this clone was seen a few times. The rearrangement uses TRBV5-4 and TRBJ2-1, with TRBD2 as a possible D gene (5 bases). V lost 2 bases and J lost 0, with 9 bases in between. The germline gives CDR1 SGHNT, CDR2 YYREEE (reference sequence). The CDR3 has 15 amino acids. This CDR3 reads CASSLAASSYNEQFF. CDR3 nucleotide sequence: TGTGCCAGCAGCTTAGCGGCCAGCTCCTACAATGAGCAGTTCTTC.